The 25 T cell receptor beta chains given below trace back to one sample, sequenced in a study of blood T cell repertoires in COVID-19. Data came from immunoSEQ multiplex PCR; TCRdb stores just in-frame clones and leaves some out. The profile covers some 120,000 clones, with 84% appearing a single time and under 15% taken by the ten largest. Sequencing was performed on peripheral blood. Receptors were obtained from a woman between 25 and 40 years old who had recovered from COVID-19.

DNA of the CDR3: TGTGCTAGTGGCCCCTTACGGGGAAATGAGCAGTTCTTC. Amino acid sequence: CASGPLRGNEQFF. The V gene is TRBV12-5, the J gene TRBJ2-1, with D perhaps matching TRBD2 (5 bases). The germline V and J ends were trimmed by 6 bases and 7 bases, with 13 bases remaining between them. From germline, CDR1 is LGHNT and CDR2 FRNRAP. The CDR3 has 13 amino acids.

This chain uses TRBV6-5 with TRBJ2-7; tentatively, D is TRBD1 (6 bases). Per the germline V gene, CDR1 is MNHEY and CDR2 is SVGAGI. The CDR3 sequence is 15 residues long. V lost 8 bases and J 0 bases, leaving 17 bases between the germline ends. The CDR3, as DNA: TGTGCCAGCGGTTCAGGGGCCTCAAGCTCCTACGAGCAGTACTTC. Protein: CASGSGASSSYEQYF.

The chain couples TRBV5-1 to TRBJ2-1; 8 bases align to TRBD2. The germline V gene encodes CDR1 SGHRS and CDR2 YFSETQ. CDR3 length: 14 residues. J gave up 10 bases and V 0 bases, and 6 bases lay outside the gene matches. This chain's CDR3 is CASSLVTSAQEQFF. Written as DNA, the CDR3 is TGCGCCAGCAGCTTGGTGACTAGCGCCCAGGAGCAGTTCTTC.

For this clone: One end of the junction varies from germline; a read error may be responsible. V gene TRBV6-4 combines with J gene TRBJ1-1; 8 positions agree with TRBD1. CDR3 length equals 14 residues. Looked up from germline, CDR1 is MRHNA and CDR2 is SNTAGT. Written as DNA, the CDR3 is TGTGCCAGCAGAGACTCCGACAGGGGCCAGAGGGCTTTCTTT. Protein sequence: CASRDSDRGQRAFF.

DNA for the CDR3: TGTGCCAGCAGCTTAGAGGTAACTAGCGGGGCCTACAATGAGCAGTTCTTC. Amino acids: CASSLEVTSGAYNEQFF. V usage is TRBV11-2 and J usage is TRBJ2-1; 10 nucleotides align to TRBD2. Trimming took 0 bases from V and 2 from J; bases not matched to a gene: 4. This CDR3 has 17 amino acids. Germline values: CDR1 SGHAT, CDR2 FQNNGV.

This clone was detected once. In DNA form, the CDR3 reads TGTGCCAGCAGTGAAGTTACTAGCGGGGGGGCTTTCGGGACCCAGTACTTC. This encodes CASSEVTSGGAFGTQYF. The chain carries TRBV6-1 and TRBJ2-5, with 13 bases lining up with TRBD2. Germline V gives CDR1 MNHNS, CDR2 SASEGT. This CDR3 has 17 residues. V lost 1 base and J lost 7; bases outside the gene matches: 9.

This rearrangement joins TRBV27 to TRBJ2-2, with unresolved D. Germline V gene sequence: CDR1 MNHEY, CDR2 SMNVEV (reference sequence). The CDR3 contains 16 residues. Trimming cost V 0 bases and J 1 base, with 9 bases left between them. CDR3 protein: CASSLSNTLNTGELFF. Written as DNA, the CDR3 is TGTGCCAGCAGTTTATCGAACACATTGAACACCGGGGAGCTGTTTTTT.

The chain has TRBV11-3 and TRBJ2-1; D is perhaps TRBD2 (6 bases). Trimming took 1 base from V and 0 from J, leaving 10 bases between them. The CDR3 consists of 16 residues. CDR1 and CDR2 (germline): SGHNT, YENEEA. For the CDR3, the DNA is TGTGCCAGCAGCTTAGCGGCGGGAAGCTCCTACAATGAGCAGTTCTTC. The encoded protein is CASSLAAGSSYNEQFF.

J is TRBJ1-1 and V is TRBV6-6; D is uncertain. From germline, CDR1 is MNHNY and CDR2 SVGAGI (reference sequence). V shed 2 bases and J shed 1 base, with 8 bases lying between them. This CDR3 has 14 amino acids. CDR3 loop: CASSYHQQNTEAFF. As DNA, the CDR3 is TGTGCCAGCAGTTACCATCAACAGAACACTGAAGCTTTCTTT.

CDR3 region: CASSLKQGAAYNEQFF. The CDR3 nucleotides read TGTGCCAGCAGCCTTAAACAGGGGGCGGCCTACAATGAGCAGTTCTTC. V usage is TRBV7-3 and J usage is TRBJ2-1; 9 bases align to TRBD1. After removal of 5 bases from V and 2 bases from J, the junction contained 7 bases not matched to a gene. The CDR3 is 16 amino acids. The V gene's germline CDR1 is SGHTA and CDR2 FQGTGA.

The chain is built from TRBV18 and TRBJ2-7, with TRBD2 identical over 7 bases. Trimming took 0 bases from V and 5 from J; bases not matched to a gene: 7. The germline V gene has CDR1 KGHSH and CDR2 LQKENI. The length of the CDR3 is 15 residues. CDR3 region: CASSPPRGGNNEQYF. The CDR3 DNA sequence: TGTGCCAGCTCACCACCGCGCGGGGGTAACAACGAGCAGTACTTC.

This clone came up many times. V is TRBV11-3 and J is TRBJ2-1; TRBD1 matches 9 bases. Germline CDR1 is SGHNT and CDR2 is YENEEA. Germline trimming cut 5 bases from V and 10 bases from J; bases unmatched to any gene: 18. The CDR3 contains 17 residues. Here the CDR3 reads CASSQRRTGAARMEQFF. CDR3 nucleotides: TGTGCCAGCAGCCAACGACGGACAGGGGCCGCCAGGATGGAGCAGTTCTTC.

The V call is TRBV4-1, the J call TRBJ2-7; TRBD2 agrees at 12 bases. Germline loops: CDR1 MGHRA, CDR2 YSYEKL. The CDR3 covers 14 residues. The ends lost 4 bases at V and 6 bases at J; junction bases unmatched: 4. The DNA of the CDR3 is TGCGCCAGCAGCCCGACTAGCGGGAGTAGCGAGCAGTACTTC. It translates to CASSPTSGSSEQYF.

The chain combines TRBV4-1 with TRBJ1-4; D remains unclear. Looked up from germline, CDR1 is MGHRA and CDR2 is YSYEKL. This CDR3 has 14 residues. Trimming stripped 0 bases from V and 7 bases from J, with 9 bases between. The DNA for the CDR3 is TGCGCCAGCAGCCAAGATGTTGGGAGTGAAAAACTGTTTTTT. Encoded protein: CASSQDVGSEKLFF.

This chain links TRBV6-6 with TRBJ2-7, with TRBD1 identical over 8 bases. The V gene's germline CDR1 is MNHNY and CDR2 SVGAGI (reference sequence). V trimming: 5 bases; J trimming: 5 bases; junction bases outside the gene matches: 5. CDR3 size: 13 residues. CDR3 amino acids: CASSTDRVDEQYF. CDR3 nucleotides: TGTGCCAGCAGTACGGACAGGGTGGACGAGCAGTACTTC.

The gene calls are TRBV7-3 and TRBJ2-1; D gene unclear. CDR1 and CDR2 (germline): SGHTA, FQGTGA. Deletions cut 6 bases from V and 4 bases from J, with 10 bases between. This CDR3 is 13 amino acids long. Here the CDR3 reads CASSFDFYNEQFF. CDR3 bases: TGTGCCAGCAGTTTTGACTTTTACAATGAGCAGTTCTTC.

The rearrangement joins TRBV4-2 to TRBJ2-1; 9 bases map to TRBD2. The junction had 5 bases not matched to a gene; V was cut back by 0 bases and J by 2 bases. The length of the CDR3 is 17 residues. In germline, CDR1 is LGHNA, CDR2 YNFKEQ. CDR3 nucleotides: TGTGCCAGCAGCCAAGAAGGTAGCGGGAGCGCCTACAATGAGCAGTTCTTC. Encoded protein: CASSQEGSGSAYNEQFF.

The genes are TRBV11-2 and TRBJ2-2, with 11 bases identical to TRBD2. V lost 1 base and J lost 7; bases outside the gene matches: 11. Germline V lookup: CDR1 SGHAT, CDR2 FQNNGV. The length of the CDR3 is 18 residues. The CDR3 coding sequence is TGTGCCAGCAGCTTAGGGACGATAGCGGGAGGGTCCCGCGGGGAGCTGTTTTTT. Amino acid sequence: CASSLGTIAGGSRGELFF.

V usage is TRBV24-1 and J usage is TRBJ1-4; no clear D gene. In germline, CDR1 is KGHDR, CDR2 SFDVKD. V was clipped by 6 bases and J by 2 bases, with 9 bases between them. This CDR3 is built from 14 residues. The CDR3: CATSPSLTNEKLFF. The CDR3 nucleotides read TGTGCCACCAGTCCAAGCTTGACTAATGAAAAACTGTTTTTT.

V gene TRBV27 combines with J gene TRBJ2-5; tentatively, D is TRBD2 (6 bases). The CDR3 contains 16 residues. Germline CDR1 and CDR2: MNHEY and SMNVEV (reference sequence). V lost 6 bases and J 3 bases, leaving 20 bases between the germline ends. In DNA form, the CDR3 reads TGTGCCAGCAGCACCGTTGGAGGGGTGGGGGAAGAGACCCAGTACTTC. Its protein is CASSTVGGVGEETQYF.

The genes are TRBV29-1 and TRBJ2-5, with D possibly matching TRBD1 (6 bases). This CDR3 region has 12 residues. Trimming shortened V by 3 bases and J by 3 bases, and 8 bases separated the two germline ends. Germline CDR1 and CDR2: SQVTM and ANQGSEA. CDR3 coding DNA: TGCAGCGTTGAGGCAGGGGAAGAGACCCAGTACTTC. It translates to CSVEAGEETQYF.

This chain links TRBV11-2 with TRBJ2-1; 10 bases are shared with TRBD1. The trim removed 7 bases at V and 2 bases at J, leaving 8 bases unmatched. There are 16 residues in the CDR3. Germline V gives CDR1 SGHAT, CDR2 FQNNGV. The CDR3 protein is CASNLPGQGPYNEQFF. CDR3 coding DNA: TGTGCCAGCAACCTCCCGGGACAGGGGCCCTACAATGAGCAGTTCTTC.

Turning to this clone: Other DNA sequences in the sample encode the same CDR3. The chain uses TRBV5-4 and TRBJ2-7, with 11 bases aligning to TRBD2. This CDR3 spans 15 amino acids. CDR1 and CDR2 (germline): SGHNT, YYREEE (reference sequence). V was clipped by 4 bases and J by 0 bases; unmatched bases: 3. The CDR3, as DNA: TGTGCCAGCAGCCGCGGGACTAGCGGCTCCTACGAGCAGTACTTC. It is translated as CASSRGTSGSYEQYF.

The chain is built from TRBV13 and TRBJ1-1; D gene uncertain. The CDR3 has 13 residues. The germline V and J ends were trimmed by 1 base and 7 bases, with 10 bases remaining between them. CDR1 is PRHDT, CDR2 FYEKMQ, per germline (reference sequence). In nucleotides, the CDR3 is TGTGCCAGCAGCTTAGTACCGTCCTATGAAGCTTTCTTT. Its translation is CASSLVPSYEAFF.

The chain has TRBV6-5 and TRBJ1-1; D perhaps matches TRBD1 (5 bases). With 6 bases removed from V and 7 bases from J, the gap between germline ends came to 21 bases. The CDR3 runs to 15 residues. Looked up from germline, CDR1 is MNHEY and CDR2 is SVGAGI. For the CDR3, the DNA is TGTGCCAGCAGGCGAACTAAAGTGACAGAGTATGAAGCTTTCTTT. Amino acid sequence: CASRRTKVTEYEAFF.